The clone carrying this T cell receptor beta chain was seen more than once but under ten times. The antigen is unknown. Individual cDNA molecules each received unique molecular identifiers attached to them. TCRdb ran MiXCR on the 5' RACE reads and lists one entry per CDR3 protein. The sample holds some 110,000 distinct CDR3 sequences, 15% seen once. The data originate from a study of early T cells in non-severe SARS-CoV-2 infection. About the research overall: Sequencing was performed on bulk RNA from unsorted whole blood, leaving chains unpaired.

Trimming removed 0 bases at V and 0 bases at J, with 14 bases between. This CDR3 has 18 amino acids. Germline V CDR1 and CDR2: SNHLY, FYNNEI. Study-level results: A preference for anti-spike CD8 responses marked VDJdb matching, which missed private and CD4 specificities.

Sequenced: whole blood. The chain joins TRBV2 to TRBJ1-4, with unresolved D. The sequence derives from an adult who was a healthcare worker with PCR-confirmed SARS-CoV-2 infection or an uninfected control (not recorded which). The CDR3 DNA sequence: TGTGCCAGCAGTGAAGCCAAGCAGACTGATACAACTAATGAAAAACTGTTTTTT. Its protein is CASSEAKQTDTTNEKLFF.